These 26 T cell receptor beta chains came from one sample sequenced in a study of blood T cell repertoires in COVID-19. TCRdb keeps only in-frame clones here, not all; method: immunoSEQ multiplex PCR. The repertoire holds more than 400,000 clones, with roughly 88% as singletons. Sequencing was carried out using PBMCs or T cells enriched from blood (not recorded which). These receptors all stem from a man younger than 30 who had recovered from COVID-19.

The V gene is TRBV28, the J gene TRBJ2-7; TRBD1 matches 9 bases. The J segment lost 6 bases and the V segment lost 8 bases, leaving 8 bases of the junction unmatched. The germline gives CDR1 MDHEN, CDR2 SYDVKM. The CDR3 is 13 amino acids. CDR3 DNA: TGTGCCAGCGGTAGGGACAGGGAAGGCGAGCAGTACTTC. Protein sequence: CASGRDREGEQYF.

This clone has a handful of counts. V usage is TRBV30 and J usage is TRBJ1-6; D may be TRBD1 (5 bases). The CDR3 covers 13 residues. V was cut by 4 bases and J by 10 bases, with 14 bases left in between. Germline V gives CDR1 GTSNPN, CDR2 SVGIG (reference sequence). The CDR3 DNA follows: TGTGCCTGGACAGGCGGGGGGGGATCACCCCTCCACTTT. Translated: CAWTGGGGSPLHF.

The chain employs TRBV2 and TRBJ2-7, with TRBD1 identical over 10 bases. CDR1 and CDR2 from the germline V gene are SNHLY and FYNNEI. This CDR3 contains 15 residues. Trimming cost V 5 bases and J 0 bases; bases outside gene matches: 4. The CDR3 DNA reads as TGTGCCAGCAGTATGGACAGGGGGAGCTCCTACGAGCAGTACTTC. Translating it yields CASSMDRGSSYEQYF.

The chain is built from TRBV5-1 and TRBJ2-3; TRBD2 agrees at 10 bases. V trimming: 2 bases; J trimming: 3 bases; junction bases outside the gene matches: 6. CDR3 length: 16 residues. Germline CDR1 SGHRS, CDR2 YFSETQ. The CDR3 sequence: CASSLISGGATDTQYF. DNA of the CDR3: TGCGCCAGCAGCTTAATAAGCGGGGGGGCAACAGATACGCAGTATTTT.

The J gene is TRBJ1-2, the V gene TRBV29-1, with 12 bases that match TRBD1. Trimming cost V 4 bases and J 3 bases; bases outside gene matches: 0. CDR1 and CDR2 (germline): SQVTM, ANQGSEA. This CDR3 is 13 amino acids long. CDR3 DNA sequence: TGCAGCGTTGGGGACAGGGGGCACTATGGCTACACCTTC. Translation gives CSVGDRGHYGYTF. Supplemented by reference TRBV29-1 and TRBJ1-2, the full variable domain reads SAVISQKPSRDICQRGTSLTIQCQVDSQVTMMFWYRQQPGQSLTLIATANQGSEATYESGFVIDKFPISRPNLTFSTLTVSNMSPEDSSIYLCSVGDRGHYGYTFGSGTRLTVV.

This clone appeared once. The CDR3 protein is CASSVGGPNTEAFF. The CDR3 DNA reads as TGTGCCAGTAGCGTGGGGGGTCCTAACACTGAAGCTTTCTTT. The rearrangement uses TRBV6-4 and TRBJ1-1, with D possibly TRBD1 on 5 matching bases. CDR1 MRHNA and CDR2 SNTAGT come from the germline V gene. V was trimmed by 9 bases and J by 2 bases, leaving 16 bases between them. The CDR3 runs to 14 residues.

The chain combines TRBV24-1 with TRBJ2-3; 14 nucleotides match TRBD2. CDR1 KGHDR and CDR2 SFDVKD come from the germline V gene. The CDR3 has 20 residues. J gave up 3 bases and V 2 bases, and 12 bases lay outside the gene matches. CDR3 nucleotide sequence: TGTGCCACCAGTGATTCGGGACTAGCGGGAGTTTTCGAAAGTACAGATACGCAGTATTTT. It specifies CATSDSGLAGVFESTDTQYF.

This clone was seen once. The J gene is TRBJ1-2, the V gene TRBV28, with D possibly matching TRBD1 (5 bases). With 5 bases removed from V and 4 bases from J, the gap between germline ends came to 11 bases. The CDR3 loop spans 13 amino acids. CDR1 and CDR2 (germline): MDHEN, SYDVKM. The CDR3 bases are TGTGCCAGCAGTCCCGACAGATTCTATGGCTACACCTTC. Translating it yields CASSPDRFYGYTF.

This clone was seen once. The CDR3 region has the DNA TGCGCCAGCAGCCAAGCCTTACTAGCCGGGCGCGACTACGAGCAGTACTTC. Its protein product is CASSQALLAGRDYEQYF. V and J are TRBV4-1 and TRBJ2-7; TRBD2 might be the D (6 bases). The V gene lost 1 base and the J gene lost 3 bases, with 19 bases spanning the gap. The V gene's germline CDR1 is MGHRA and CDR2 YSYEKL. The CDR3 length is 17 residues.

This chain's CDR3 is CASSEERGTYNEQFF. The CDR3 DNA is TGTGCCAGCAGTGAAGAGCGGGGGACCTACAATGAGCAGTTCTTC. The J gene is TRBJ2-1, the V gene TRBV6-1, with 8 bases identical to TRBD2. This CDR3 comprises 15 residues. Per germline, CDR1 MNHNS and CDR2 SASEGT. V was pared by 1 base and J by 2 bases, with 1 base of the junction left unmatched.

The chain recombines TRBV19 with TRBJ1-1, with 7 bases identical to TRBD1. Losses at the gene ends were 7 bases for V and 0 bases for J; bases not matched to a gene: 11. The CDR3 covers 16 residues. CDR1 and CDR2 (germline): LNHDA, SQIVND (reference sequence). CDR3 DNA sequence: TGTGCCAGTATTCGAGACAGGGAGGCCATGAACACTGAAGCTTTCTTT. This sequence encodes CASIRDREAMNTEAFF.

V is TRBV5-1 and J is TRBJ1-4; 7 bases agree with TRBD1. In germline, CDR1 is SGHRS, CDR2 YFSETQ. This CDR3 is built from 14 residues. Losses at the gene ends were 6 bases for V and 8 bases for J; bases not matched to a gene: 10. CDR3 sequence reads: CASTSGTVQEKLFF. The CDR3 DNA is TGCGCCAGCACCTCCGGGACAGTACAAGAAAAACTGTTTTTT.

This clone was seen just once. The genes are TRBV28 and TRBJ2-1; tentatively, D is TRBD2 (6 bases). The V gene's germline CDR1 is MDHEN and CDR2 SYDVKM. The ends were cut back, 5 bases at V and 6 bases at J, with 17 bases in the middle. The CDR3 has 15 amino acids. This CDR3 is CASSHGSRGGNEQFF. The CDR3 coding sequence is TGTGCCAGCAGTCACGGGAGCCGAGGAGGCAATGAGCAGTTCTTC.

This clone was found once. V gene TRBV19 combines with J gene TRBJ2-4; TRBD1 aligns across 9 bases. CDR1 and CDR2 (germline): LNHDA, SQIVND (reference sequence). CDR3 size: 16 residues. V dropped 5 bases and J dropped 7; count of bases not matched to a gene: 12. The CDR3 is CASSSTGGGVWNIQYF. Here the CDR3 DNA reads TGTGCCAGTAGTTCAACAGGGGGCGGCGTATGGAACATTCAGTACTTC.

Here the CDR3 reads CASSRLGLASNEQFF. CDR3 DNA sequence: TGTGCCAGCAGCCGCCTGGGACTAGCGTCCAATGAGCAGTTCTTC. The gene calls are TRBV28 and TRBJ2-1; 10 nucleotides match TRBD2. Germline V gives CDR1 MDHEN, CDR2 SYDVKM. Losses at the gene ends were 6 bases for V and 6 bases for J; bases not matched to a gene: 8. CDR3 length equals 15 residues.

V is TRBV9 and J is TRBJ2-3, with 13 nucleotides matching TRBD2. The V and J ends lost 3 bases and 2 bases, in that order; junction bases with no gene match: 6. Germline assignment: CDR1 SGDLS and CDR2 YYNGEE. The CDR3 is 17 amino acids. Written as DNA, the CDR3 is TGTGCCAGCAGCGAGCGAGGACTAGCGGGAGCCACAGATACGCAGTATTTT. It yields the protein CASSERGLAGATDTQYF.

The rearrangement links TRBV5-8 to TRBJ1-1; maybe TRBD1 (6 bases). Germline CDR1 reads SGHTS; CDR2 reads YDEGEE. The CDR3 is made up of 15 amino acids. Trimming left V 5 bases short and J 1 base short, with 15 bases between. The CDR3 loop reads CASSPRQAENTEAFF. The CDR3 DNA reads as TGTGCCAGCAGTCCTAGACAGGCAGAGAACACTGAAGCTTTCTTT.

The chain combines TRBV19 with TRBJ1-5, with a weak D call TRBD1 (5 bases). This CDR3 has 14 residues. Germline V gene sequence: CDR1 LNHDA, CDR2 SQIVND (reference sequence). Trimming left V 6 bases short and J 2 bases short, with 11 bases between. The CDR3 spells CASSRREGNQPQHF. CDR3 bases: TGTGCCAGTAGCCGCAGGGAGGGCAATCAGCCCCAGCATTTT.

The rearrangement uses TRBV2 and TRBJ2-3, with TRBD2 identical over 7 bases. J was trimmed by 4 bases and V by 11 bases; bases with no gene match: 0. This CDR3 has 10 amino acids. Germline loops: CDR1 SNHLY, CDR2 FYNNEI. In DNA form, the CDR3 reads TGTGCCGGGGGGGCAGATACGCAGTATTTT. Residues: CAGGADTQYF.

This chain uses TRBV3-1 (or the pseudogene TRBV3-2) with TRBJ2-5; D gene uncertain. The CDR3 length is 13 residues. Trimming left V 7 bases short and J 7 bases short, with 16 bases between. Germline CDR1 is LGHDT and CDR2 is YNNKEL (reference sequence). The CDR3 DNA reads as TGTGCCAGCACCTCTCCGATCTCGGTGACCCAGTACTTC. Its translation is CASTSPISVTQYF.

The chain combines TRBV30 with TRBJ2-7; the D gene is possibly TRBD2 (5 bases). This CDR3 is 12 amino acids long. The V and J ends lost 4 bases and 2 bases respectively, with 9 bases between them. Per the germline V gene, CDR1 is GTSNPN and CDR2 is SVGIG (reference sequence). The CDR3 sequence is CAWMRTAYEQYF. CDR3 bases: TGTGCCTGGATGAGGACTGCCTACGAGCAGTACTTC.

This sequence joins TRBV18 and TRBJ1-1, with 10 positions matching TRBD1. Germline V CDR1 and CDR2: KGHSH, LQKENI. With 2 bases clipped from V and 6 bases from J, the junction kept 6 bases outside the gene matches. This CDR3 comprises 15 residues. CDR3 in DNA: TGTGCCAGCTCACCATTGGACAGGGGGATTGCTGAAGCTTTCTTT. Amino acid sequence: CASSPLDRGIAEAFF.

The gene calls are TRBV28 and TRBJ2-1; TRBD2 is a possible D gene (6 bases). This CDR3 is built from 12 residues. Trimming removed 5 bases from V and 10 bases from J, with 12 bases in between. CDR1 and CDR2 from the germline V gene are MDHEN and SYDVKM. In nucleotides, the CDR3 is TGTGCCAGCAGTCTTAGCGGCCAGGAGCAGTTCTTC. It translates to CASSLSGQEQFF.

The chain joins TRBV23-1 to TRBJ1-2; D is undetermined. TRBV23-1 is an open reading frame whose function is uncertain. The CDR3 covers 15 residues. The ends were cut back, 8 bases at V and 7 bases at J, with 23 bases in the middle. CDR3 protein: CASVNLGDTSTGYTF. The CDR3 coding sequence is TGCGCCAGCGTCAATCTTGGAGATACCTCGACTGGCTACACCTTC.

The CDR3 region is CASRDRGTGRIDEQFF. The CDR3 nucleotides are TGTGCCAGCAGAGATCGTGGGACAGGGAGAATCGATGAGCAGTTCTTC. The chain links TRBV2 to TRBJ2-1; TRBD1 agrees at 9 bases. The CDR3 consists of 16 residues. V lost 6 bases, J lost 8 bases, and 14 bases stayed unmatched. The V gene's germline CDR1 is SNHLY and CDR2 FYNNEI.

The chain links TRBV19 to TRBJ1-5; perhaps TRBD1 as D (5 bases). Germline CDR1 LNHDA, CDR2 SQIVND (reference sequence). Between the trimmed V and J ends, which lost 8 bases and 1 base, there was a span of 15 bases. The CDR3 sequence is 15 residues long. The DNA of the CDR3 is TGTGCCAGTCTCATAGGGGAGGGGAGCAATCAGCCCCAGCATTTT. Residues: CASLIGEGSNQPQHF.